What follows are 26 T cell receptor beta chains derived from one specimen sequenced in a study of shared clonotypes between healthy human individuals. Produced via immunoSEQ multiplex PCR; TCRdb's table is partial and in-frame only. The sample includes under 850,000 clones, just under 75% seen only once; the top ten take about 1.7%. Sequenced material: memory CD4+ T cells sorted from blood. Documented subset: CD45RA-negative fraction. The receptors originated from a woman aged 25 to 39 in good health.

V and J are TRBV28 and TRBJ1-2; a weak D match, TRBD1 (6 bases). Germline CDR1 and CDR2: MDHEN and SYDVKM. Trimming pared 8 bases from V and 8 bases from J, leaving 21 bases between. CDR3 length equals 14 residues. The CDR3, as DNA: TGTGCCAGCGGCCCACAGGGATCTATAGGAGGCTACACCTTC. It yields the protein CASGPQGSIGGYTF.

Only one count was recorded for this clone. The gene calls are TRBV15 and TRBJ2-2; D unclear. The V gene lost 1 base and the J gene lost 1 base, with 10 bases spanning the gap. The CDR3 consists of 16 residues. Germline V gene data show CDR1 as LNHNV and CDR2 as YYDKDF (reference sequence). The CDR3 nucleotides are TGTGCCACCAGCAGAGGGGGTAACGTGAACACCGGGGAGCTGTTTTTT. Translated: CATSRGGNVNTGELFF.

The chain recombines TRBV14 with TRBJ1-1; the D gene is possibly TRBD1 (5 bases). The CDR3 is 14 amino acids. The V gene lost 2 bases and the J gene lost 1 base, with 8 bases spanning the gap. The germline V gene has CDR1 SGHDN and CDR2 FVKESK. The CDR3 sequence is CASSQRGRNTEAFF. In DNA form, the CDR3 reads TGTGCCAGCAGCCAAAGGGGTCGGAACACTGAAGCTTTCTTT.

The J gene is TRBJ2-1, the V gene TRBV5-1, with unresolved D. V was shortened by 3 bases and J by 2 bases, with 15 bases between the two germline ends. CDR1 and CDR2 from the germline V gene are SGHRS and YFSETQ. The CDR3 length is 16 residues. The CDR3 region is CASSSVLAVTYNEQFF. In DNA, the CDR3 is TGCGCCAGCAGCTCGGTCCTTGCCGTGACCTACAATGAGCAGTTCTTC.

The chain carries TRBV7-2 and TRBJ2-7, with no clear D. The CDR3 extends over 15 amino acids. Trimming removed 4 bases from V and 2 bases from J, with 15 bases in between. The germline V gene has CDR1 SGHTA and CDR2 FQGNSA. The CDR3 DNA is TGTGCCAGCAGCTCGTCCATGTTCCCCCCCTACGAGCAGTACTTC. It yields the protein CASSSSMFPPYEQYF. The full variable domain, rest sourced from reference TRBV7-2 and TRBJ2-7, is GAGVSQSPSNKVTEKGKDVELRCDPISGHTALYWYRQSLGQGLEFLIYFQGNSAPDKSGLPSDRFSAERTGGSVSTLTIQRTQQEDSAVYLCASSSSMFPPYEQYFGPGTRLTVT.

The chain employs TRBV6-6 and TRBJ1-1; D is perhaps TRBD1 (5 bases). The CDR3 consists of 13 residues. The ends were cut back, 4 bases at V and 1 base at J, with 7 bases in the middle. CDR1 MNHNY and CDR2 SVGAGI come from the germline V gene (reference sequence). In DNA, the CDR3 is TGTGCCAGCAGTTGGGGCGGGAACACTGAAGCTTTCTTT. Protein sequence: CASSWGGNTEAFF.

The V gene is TRBV28, the J gene TRBJ2-6; D not resolved. CDR1 and CDR2 (germline): MDHEN, SYDVKM. With 3 bases removed from V and 0 bases from J, the gap between germline ends came to 15 bases. The CDR3 runs to 18 residues. The CDR3 DNA follows: TGTGCCAGCAGTTTTCGTAGTTGGGATTACTCTGGGGCCAACGTCCTGACTTTC. It is translated as CASSFRSWDYSGANVLTF.

The gene calls are TRBV6-6 and TRBJ1-1, with a possible D match to TRBD1 (5 bases). The V gene's germline CDR1 is MNHNY and CDR2 SVGAGI (reference sequence). The ends were cut back, 5 bases at V and 7 bases at J, with 11 bases in the middle. The CDR3 is 12 amino acids. The CDR3: CASSHGQYEAFF. CDR3 nucleotides: TGTGCCAGCAGTCACGGACAATATGAAGCTTTCTTT.

The rearrangement links TRBV11-2 to TRBJ2-3, with 12 bases identical to TRBD2. Trimming at V came to 3 bases and at J to 5 bases, leaving 3 bases not matched to a gene. The V gene's germline CDR1 is SGHAT and CDR2 FQNNGV. CDR3 length: 15 amino acids. The CDR3 reads CASSFGLAGRDTQYF. CDR3 sequence (DNA): TGTGCCAGCAGCTTCGGACTAGCGGGAAGAGATACGCAGTATTTT.

This clone was observed a few times. The CDR3 DNA reads as TGTGCCAGCAGGCCCGCGGGGCGGGAGAACACTGAAGCTTTCTTT. Translated, it gives CASRPAGRENTEAFF. The chain is built from TRBV28 and TRBJ1-1; perhaps TRBD1 as D (5 bases). Deletions cut 6 bases from V and 1 base from J, with 15 bases between. The CDR3 loop spans 15 amino acids. CDR1 is MDHEN and CDR2 is SYDVKM in the germline V gene.

V usage is TRBV30 and J usage is TRBJ1-2, with 11 bases lining up with TRBD1. Germline-derived CDR1 and CDR2 are GTSNPN and SVGIG (reference sequence). J was trimmed by 6 bases and V by 1 base; bases with no gene match: 1. CDR3 length equals 13 residues. CDR3: CAWSGDRGNGYTF. For the CDR3, the DNA is TGTGCCTGGAGTGGGGACAGGGGGAATGGCTACACCTTC. Full variable domain (remainder filled in from reference TRBV30 and TRBJ1-2): SQTIHQWPATLVQPVGSPLSLECTVEGTSNPNLYWYRQAAGRGLQLLFYSVGIGQISSEVPQNLSASRPQDRQFILSSKKLLLSDSGFYLCAWSGDRGNGYTFGSGTRLTVV.

The chain combines TRBV6-5 with TRBJ2-7, with TRBD2 matching over 11 bases. The CDR3 runs to 16 residues. V was pared by 4 bases and J by 0 bases, with 5 bases of the junction left unmatched. Germline CDR1 is MNHEY and CDR2 is SVGAGI. The CDR3 is CASSWTGTSGSYEQYF. The DNA of the CDR3 is TGTGCCAGCAGTTGGACCGGGACTAGCGGCTCCTACGAGCAGTACTTC.

Details on this clone: This CDR3 is also generated by other DNA sequences in the sample. The chain uses TRBV28 and TRBJ1-1, with TRBD1 as a possible D gene (5 bases). CDR1 is MDHEN and CDR2 is SYDVKM in the germline V gene. The CDR3 runs 13 residues. V was cut by 0 bases and J by 5 bases, with 7 bases left in between. CDR3 nucleotide sequence: TGTGCCAGCAGTTTATGGCGGGGGACTGAAGCTTTCTTT. Its protein product is CASSLWRGTEAFF. Supplemented by reference TRBV28 and TRBJ1-1, the full variable domain reads DVKVTQSSRYLVKRTGEKVFLECVQDMDHENMFWYRQDPGLGLRLIYFSYDVKMKEKGDIPEGYSVSREKKERFSLILESASTNQTSMYLCASSLWRGTEAFFGQGTRLTVV.

V and J are TRBV19 and TRBJ1-1; D remains ambiguous. The CDR3 runs to 15 residues. V gave up 3 bases and J gave up 2 bases, with 13 bases separating them. CDR1 is LNHDA and CDR2 is SQIVND in the germline V gene (reference sequence). CDR3 protein: CASSIGGQINTEAFF. In DNA, the CDR3 is TGTGCCAGTAGTATTGGAGGGCAGATAAACACTGAAGCTTTCTTT.

This clone was recorded a few times. The rearrangement joins TRBV6-1 to TRBJ1-2, with 11 bases identical to TRBD1. The CDR3 sequence is 15 residues long. Germline CDR1 is MNHNS and CDR2 is SASEGT. The V and J ends lost 7 bases and 1 base, in that order; junction bases with no gene match: 5. The CDR3 DNA is TGTGCCAGCATACCGGGACAGGGGGTTAACTATGGCTACACCTTC. Translation: CASIPGQGVNYGYTF.

In its sample, this clone ranks as medium-sized. The CDR3 bases are TGCAGTGCTAGAGAGGGTCAGCCCCAGCATTTT. As protein: CSAREGQPQHF. The chain is built from TRBV20-1 and TRBJ1-5; D remains ambiguous. This CDR3 is 11 amino acids long. Trimming pared 0 bases from V and 6 bases from J, leaving 3 bases between. Germline V gene lookup returns CDR1 DFQATT and CDR2 SNEGSKA (reference sequence).

The V and J genes are TRBV2 and TRBJ1-2; 12 bases are a match to TRBD1. The germline V gene encodes CDR1 SNHLY and CDR2 FYNNEI. This CDR3 has 18 residues. The V segment lost 8 bases and the J segment 3 bases; nucleotides outside the gene matches: 16. CDR3 in DNA: TGTGCCAGCTTAAATAGAAGGGCCGGGACAGGGGGCGACTATGGCTACACCTTC. Encoded protein: CASLNRRAGTGGDYGYTF. The whole variable domain, remainder taken from reference TRBV2 and TRBJ1-2, is EPEVTQTPSHQVTQMGQEVILRCVPISNHLYFYWYRQILGQKVEFLVSFYNNEISEKSEIFDDQFSVERPDGSNFTLKIRSTKLEDSAMYFCASLNRRAGTGGDYGYTFGSGTRLTVV.

In this sample, this clone turned up a few times. This chain uses TRBV19 with TRBJ1-2; D is unresolved. V lost 4 bases to trimming and J lost 8 bases, with 5 bases between them. Germline-derived CDR1 and CDR2 are LNHDA and SQIVND (reference sequence). This CDR3 has 10 residues. In DNA, the CDR3 is TGTGCCAGTAGTAAAGGGGGCTACACCTTC. Its protein is CASSKGGYTF. Full variable domain (rest looked up from reference TRBV19 and TRBJ1-2): DGGITQSPKYLFRKEGQNVTLSCEQNLNHDAMYWYRQDPGQGLRLIYYSQIVNDFQKGDIAEGYSVSREKKESFPLTVTSAQKNPTAFYLCASSKGGYTFGSGTRLTVV.

The chain recombines TRBV14 with TRBJ1-2, with D unresolved. CDR1 and CDR2 from the germline V gene are SGHDN and FVKESK. Trimming removed 4 bases at V and 5 bases at J, with 14 bases between. The CDR3 sequence is 14 residues long. CDR3 protein: CASSPSRLSYGYTF. CDR3 in DNA: TGTGCCAGCAGCCCTTCTAGGTTATCTTATGGCTACACCTTC.

This chain connects TRBV7-9 to TRBJ2-5; 8 bases are a match to TRBD2. CDR1 SEHNR and CDR2 FQNEAQ come from the germline V gene (reference sequence). CDR3 length: 17 residues. Unmatched junction bases numbered 14, after V lost 4 bases and J lost 4 bases. The CDR3 loop reads CASSSTQVGSGRETQYF. In DNA, the CDR3 is TGTGCCAGCAGCTCGACCCAAGTTGGAAGCGGGAGAGAGACCCAGTACTTC.

The chain carries TRBV28 and TRBJ1-1; D remains unclear. V was clipped by 7 bases and J by 0 bases, with 21 bases between them. The CDR3 spans 17 residues. CDR1 is MDHEN and CDR2 is SYDVKM in the germline V gene. The CDR3 DNA reads TGTGCCAGCACCCCTTATAGTGGAGGATCCATGAACACTGAAGCTTTCTTT. Amino acid sequence: CASTPYSGGSMNTEAFF.

This chain connects TRBV13 to TRBJ1-2, with 7 positions matching TRBD1. This CDR3 has 15 residues. The germline gives CDR1 PRHDT, CDR2 FYEKMQ (reference sequence). Trimming removed 7 bases from V and 0 bases from J; junction bases left unmatched: 8. CDR3 DNA sequence: TGTGCCAGCACGCCGAAAGGGACAGCTAACTATGGCTACACCTTC. Translation gives CASTPKGTANYGYTF.

To note about this clone: Other DNA sequences in the same sample also yield this CDR3. This sequence joins TRBV10-3 and TRBJ2-7, with D uncertain. The germline CDR1 and CDR2 sequences are ENHRY and SYGVKD. The CDR3 spans 13 residues. V lost 4 bases, J lost 1 base, and 8 bases lay in between. In nucleotides, the CDR3 is TGTGCCATCAGTGGCGCAGGATCCTACGAGCAGTACTTC. Residues: CAISGAGSYEQYF.

The chain employs TRBV20-1 and TRBJ2-1; weak D call: TRBD2 (6 bases). The CDR3 has 10 amino acids. Germline V lookup: CDR1 DFQATT, CDR2 SNEGSKA (reference sequence). CDR3 amino acids: CRTSKNEQFF. CDR3 coding DNA: TGCAGAACTAGCAAAAATGAGCAGTTCTTC.

The V call is TRBV28, the J call TRBJ1-3, with TRBD1 identical over 9 bases. V was clipped by 4 bases and J by 1 base; unmatched bases: 5. The CDR3 consists of 16 residues. CDR1 is MDHEN, CDR2 SYDVKM, per germline. The CDR3 DNA follows: TGTGCCAGCAGTTCCTACAGGGGGCTTTCTGGAAACACCATATATTTT. This gives the protein CASSSYRGLSGNTIYF.

There are a few counts of this clone. The chain employs TRBV2 and TRBJ2-2; 8 nucleotides align to TRBD2. The J segment lost 6 bases and the V segment lost 8 bases, leaving 11 bases of the junction unmatched. Germline CDR1 SNHLY, CDR2 FYNNEI. The length of the CDR3 is 15 residues. The CDR3 loop is CASESLAGGSGELFF. CDR3 coding DNA: TGTGCCAGCGAATCCCTAGCGGGTGGTTCCGGGGAGCTGTTTTTT.